The T cell receptor (beta chain) under discussion was sequenced for a study of T cell responses to AZD1222 COVID-19 vaccine. Study results and caveats: Donors, mostly white British, included more females; clonal diversity was possibly underestimated.

CDR3 length: 15 amino acids. The V and J ends lost 1 base and 9 bases, in that order; junction bases with no gene match: 5. Germline assignment: CDR1 SGHAT and CDR2 FQNNGV. TCRdb's copy holds only in-frame clones and misses some; the assay was immunoSEQ multiplex PCR. This sample has 40,000 to 55,000 clones, with around 90% found just once. Within the sample, this clone is medium-sized. Its antigen is currently unknown. The TCR was taken from an adult who received the AZD1222 COVID-19 vaccine. The V call is TRBV11-2, the J call TRBJ1-6, with 8 bases matching TRBD1. The material was peripheral blood, obtained 28 days after the second AZD1222 dose. The CDR3 nucleotides read TGTGCCAGCAGCTTAGGTGCGACAGGGGCTTCACCCCTCCACTTT. It translates to CASSLGATGASPLHF. The whole variable domain, filled in from reference TRBV11-2 and TRBJ1-6, reads EAGVAQSPRYKIIEKRQSVAFWCNPISGHATLYWYQQILGQGPKLLIQFQNNGVVDDSQLPKDRFSAERLKGVDSTLKIQPAKLEDSAVYLCASSLGATGASPLHFGNGTRLTVT.